A selection of T cell receptor beta chains follows, all from one sample in a study of T cell responses to AZD1222 COVID-19 vaccine. Measured with immunoSEQ multiplex PCR; TCRdb has only the in-frame clones, and not every one. The table has around 140,000 clones, around 92% seen once; the top ten hold around 1.9%. This sample comprised peripheral blood, obtained 28 days after the second AZD1222 dose. The source is an adult who received the AZD1222 COVID-19 vaccine. Each CDR3 is given with its conserved first and last residue. A D gene is named only where the DNA matches it firmly. Size values are once, few and many counts, or a class for expanded clones, and some rows have none.

TRBJ2-3 TRBV5-4 . TRBD2 CASSGLATDTQYF TGTGCCAGCAGCGGACTAGCAACAGATACGCAGTATTTT
TRBJ1-2 TRBV7-9 . . CASSKQGGLPNYGYTF TGTGCCAGCAGCAAACAAGGTGGACTCCCTAACTATGGCTACACCTTC
TRBJ1-2 TRBV5-6 . . CASSLGDTNPYGYTF TGTGCCAGCAGCTTGGGCGACACGAACCCTTATGGCTACACCTTC
TRBJ2-2 TRBV7-9 few TRBD2 CASIGTSWAGELFF TGTGCCAGCATCGGGACTAGTTGGGCCGGGGAGCTGTTTTTT
TRBJ2-5 TRBV5-4 . . CASSRAFGIKETQYF TGTGCCAGCAGCCGCGCCTTTGGGATAAAAGAGACCCAGTACTTC
TRBJ2-1 TRBV9 . . CASSELDGEFKINNEQFF TGTGCCAGCAGCGAACTGGACGGGGAGTTTAAAATCAACAATGAGCAGTTCTTC
TRBJ1-2 TRBV29-1 . . CSALNRDGYTF TGCAGCGCTTTAAACAGGGATGGCTACACCTTC
TRBJ1-1 TRBV5-4 . TRBD1 CASSPRGQGFTFF TGTGCCAGCAGCCCTCGTGGACAGGGGTTTACTTTCTTT
TRBJ2-3 TRBV5-1 . . CASSRGADTQYF TGCGCCAGCAGCCGTGGCGCAGATACGCAGTATTTT
TRBJ2-2 TRBV4-2 . TRBD2 CASSRRLATNTGELFF TGTGCCAGCAGCCGCCGACTAGCGACGAACACCGGGGAGCTGTTTTTT
TRBJ2-7 TRBV30 . TRBD2 CAWSGRGGGYEQYF TGTGCCTGGAGTGGGCGCGGGGGGGGGTACGAGCAGTACTTC
TRBJ1-3 TRBV5-1 . . CASSWGAGALSGNTIYF TGCGCCAGCAGTTGGGGGGCAGGGGCCCTCTCTGGAAACACCATATATTTT
TRBJ1-2 TRBV2 . TRBD1 CASDRTGLNYGYTF TGTGCCAGCGATCGGACAGGCCTTAACTATGGCTACACCTTC
TRBJ1-1 TRBV2 . TRBD1 CASRRGLGNTEAFF TGTGCCAGCCGAAGGGGGCTTGGGAACACTGAAGCTTTCTTT
TRBJ1-5 TRBV19 . . CASSIRRGSNQPQHF TGTGCCAGTAGTATTAGGAGGGGATCAAATCAGCCCCAGCATTTT
TRBJ2-2 TRBV5-1 . TRBD2 CASSLVAGVFGGELFF TGCGCCAGCAGCTTGGTGGCGGGGGTGTTCGGCGGGGAGCTGTTTTTT
TRBJ2-2 TRBV12-3/TRBV12-4 . . CASRNTGELFF TGTGCCAGCCGAAACACCGGGGAGCTGTTTTTT
TRBJ1-5 TRBV24-1 few . CATSDLRGDWNQPQHF TGTGCCACCAGTGATCTGCGCGGGGATTGGAATCAGCCCCAGCATTTT
TRBJ1-1 TRBV5-1 . . CASMGRGANTEAFF TGCGCCAGCATGGGTCGGGGGGCGAACACTGAAGCTTTCTTT
TRBJ1-1 TRBV9 . . CASSALFTGGTEAFF TGTGCCAGCAGCGCCCTATTCACGGGTGGCACTGAAGCTTTCTTT
TRBJ2-3 TRBV6-1 . . CASSEYRQITDTQYF TGTGCCAGCAGTGAATATAGGCAGATCACAGATACGCAGTATTTT
TRBJ2-2 TRBV4-3 . TRBD2 CASSQDATSGGTGELFF TGCGCCAGCAGCCAAGATGCCACTAGCGGGGGCACCGGGGAGCTGTTTTTT
TRBJ2-1 TRBV15 . TRBD2 CATSSLIAGGSYNEQFF TGTGCCACCAGCAGTCTTATAGCGGGGGGAAGCTACAATGAGCAGTTCTTC
TRBJ2-1 TRBV7-3 . . CASSLSSYNEQFF TGTGCCAGCAGCTTAAGTAGCTACAATGAGCAGTTCTTC
TRBJ1-1 TRBV4-2 . TRBD1 CASSQNRGTEAFF TGTGCCAGCAGCCAAAACAGGGGCACTGAAGCTTTCTTT
TRBJ1-1 TRBV20-1 . . CSARGSSEAFF TGCAGTGCTAGAGGCAGTTCTGAAGCTTTCTTT
TRBJ1-2 TRBV28 . . CASSLMGLDYGYTF TGTGCCAGCAGTTTAATGGGGTTAGACTATGGCTACACCTTC
TRBJ2-5 TRBV18 . TRBD1 CASSLHRGPETQYF TGTGCCAGCTCACTACACAGGGGGCCGGAGACCCAGTACTTC
TRBJ1-4 TRBV5-1 . . CASRPTATNEKLFF TGCGCCAGCCGGCCGACAGCAACTAATGAAAAACTGTTTTTT
TRBJ2-5 TRBV19 . . CASSWPGGETQYF TGTGCCAGTAGTTGGCCAGGGGGGGAGACCCAGTACTTC
TRBJ1-5 TRBV5-1 . . CASSLPNSGHPFIDQPQHF TGCGCCAGCAGCCTGCCCAACTCAGGACACCCGTTTATTGATCAGCCCCAGCATTTT
TRBJ1-4 TRBV19 . . CASDRGGVGEKLFF TGTGCCAGTGACCGGGGCGGGGTAGGGGAAAAACTGTTTTTT
TRBJ2-7 TRBV7-9 . . CASSLSGSYEQYF TGTGCCAGCAGCTTATCCGGGTCCTACGAGCAGTACTTC
TRBJ1-6 TRBV3-1/TRBV3-2 . TRBD1 CASSQVQGSNSPLHF TGTGCCAGCAGCCAAGTACAGGGGAGCAATTCACCCCTCCACTTT
TRBJ1-2 TRBV7-8 . TRBD1 CASSLGGQGHYGYTF TGTGCCAGCAGCTTAGGGGGACAGGGCCACTATGGCTACACCTTC
TRBJ2-4 TRBV7-9 . . CASGPQALGSIQYF TGTGCCAGCGGTCCACAGGCCCTGGGGAGCATTCAGTACTTC
TRBJ1-2 TRBV5-5 . . CASSFREGGYTF TGTGCCAGCAGCTTCAGGGAAGGTGGCTACACCTTC
TRBJ2-3 TRBV5-5 . . CASSLWADTQYF TGTGCCAGCTCCCTCTGGGCAGATACGCAGTATTTT
TRBJ2-5 TRBV2 . . CASSSWETQYF TGTGCCAGCAGCAGTTGGGAGACCCAGTACTTC
TRBJ1-2 TRBV27 . TRBD1 CASSLHRDRGGYTF TGTGCCAGCAGCCTACATAGGGACAGAGGGGGCTACACCTTC
TRBJ1-1 TRBV6-6 . TRBD1 CASRGPGGNTEAFF TGTGCCAGCAGGGGACCAGGGGGGAACACTGAAGCTTTCTTT
TRBJ2-1 TRBV9 . . CASSVNRRSSYNEQFF TGTGCCAGCAGCGTAAACAGACGGAGCTCCTACAATGAGCAGTTCTTC
TRBJ2-2 TRBV9 . . CASGLTSNTGELFF TGTGCCAGCGGGCTGACTAGTAACACCGGGGAGCTGTTTTTT
TRBJ1-2 TRBV9 . . CASSVEGGAAGGYTF TGTGCCAGCAGCGTAGAGGGGGGCGCGGCGGGTGGCTACACCTTC
TRBJ2-7 TRBV12-1 . . CASSRTPGYEQYF TGTGCCAGCAGTCGGACCCCGGGGTACGAGCAGTACTTC
TRBJ2-1 TRBV7-9 . . CASSTRDTNYNEQFF TGTGCCAGCAGCACGCGGGACACTAACTACAATGAGCAGTTCTTC
TRBJ1-2 TRBV19 . . CASSISAGAAGYTF TGTGCCAGTAGTATTTCTGCGGGGGCTGCTGGCTACACCTTC
TRBJ2-5 TRBV7-2 . . CASSLHPAARTQYF TGTGCCAGCAGCTTACATCCAGCGGCGAGGACCCAGTACTTC
TRBJ1-2 TRBV18 . . CASSPTDSPDLSTF TGTGCCAGCTCACCAACCGACAGCCCCGATCTAAGCACCTTC
TRBJ2-7 TRBV7-9 . TRBD1 CASSFGQGTFYEQYF TGTGCCAGCAGCTTCGGACAGGGGACCTTCTACGAGCAGTACTTC
TRBJ2-1 TRBV11-3 . . CASSSHGGSYNEQFF TGTGCCAGCAGCTCCCACGGGGGCTCCTACAATGAGCAGTTCTTC
TRBJ2-7 TRBV11-2 . . CASSLDLYSSYEQYF TGTGCCAGCAGCTTAGATTTGTACAGCTCCTACGAGCAGTACTTC
TRBJ1-2 TRBV6-2/TRBV6-3 . . CASSFQWYGYTF TGTGCCAGCAGTTTTCAGTGGTATGGCTACACCTTC
TRBJ2-2 TRBV30 . . CAWSVGRTGELFF TGTGCCTGGAGTGTAGGGAGAACCGGGGAGCTGTTTTTT
TRBJ1-2 TRBV9 . . CASSSGKGGGRDYGYTF TGTGCCAGCAGCTCAGGAAAGGGAGGAGGTCGAGACTATGGCTACACCTTC